This passage covers 11 T cell receptor beta chains from one sample sequenced in a study of cytomegalovirus exposure and HLA in healthy donors. PCR was performed using 60 Vbeta and 13 Jbeta primers. Measured with immunoSEQ multiplex PCR; TCRdb has only the in-frame clones, and not every one. The data contain 150,000 to 200,000 clones, roughly 80% of them singletons. Input material: PBMCs. These receptors were collected from a boy younger than 18 in good health and CMV-seronegative.

This clone was detected once. The chain combines TRBV30 with TRBJ2-7; TRBD1 matches at 8 bases. The CDR3 runs 12 residues. V trimming: 8 bases; J trimming: 4 bases; junction bases outside the gene matches: 7. The germline gives CDR1 GTSNPN, CDR2 SVGIG (reference sequence). The CDR3 sequence is CAHDRGAYEQYF. CDR3 DNA sequence: TGTGCCCACGACAGGGGAGCGTACGAGCAGTACTTC. Full variable domain (rest looked up from reference TRBV30 and TRBJ2-7): SQTIHQWPATLVQPVGSPLSLECTVEGTSNPNLYWYRQAAGRGLQLLFYSVGIGQISSEVPQNLSASRPQDRQFILSSKKLLLSDSGFYLCAHDRGAYEQYFGPGTRLTVT.

Only a few counts were recorded for this clone. This chain links TRBV15 with TRBJ2-7; TRBD2 is a possible D gene (5 bases). The V gene's germline CDR1 is LNHNV and CDR2 YYDKDF (reference sequence). V was cut by 1 base and J by 7 bases, with 8 bases left in between. The CDR3 length is 12 residues. This CDR3 is CATSRARLEQYF. CDR3 in DNA: TGTGCCACCAGCAGAGCCAGACTAGAGCAGTACTTC.

The V gene is TRBV10-1, the J gene TRBJ2-7, with TRBD1 matching over 8 bases. CDR1 is WNHNN, CDR2 SYGVQD, per germline (reference sequence). Germline trimming cut 6 bases from V and 3 bases from J; bases unmatched to any gene: 28. This CDR3 is built from 21 residues. The CDR3 here is CASSANHHRDRPREGNYEQYF. CDR3 in DNA: TGCGCCAGCAGCGCAAACCACCACCGGGACAGGCCCCGAGAGGGGAACTACGAGCAGTACTTC.

The rearrangement uses TRBV9 and TRBJ1-4; D is undetermined. CDR3 length equals 14 residues. Looked up from germline, CDR1 is SGDLS and CDR2 is YYNGEE. Trimming left V 0 bases short and J 5 bases short, with 8 bases between. The CDR3 reads CASSVALGNEKLFF. The CDR3 coding sequence is TGTGCCAGCAGCGTAGCTCTCGGGAATGAAAAACTGTTTTTT.

The chain combines TRBV7-2 with TRBJ1-1; D remains ambiguous. Germline CDR1 is SGHTA and CDR2 is FQGNSA. This CDR3 is 14 amino acids long. The V end lost 5 bases, the J end lost 1 base, and 11 bases lay between the germline ends. The CDR3 DNA follows: TGTGCCAGCAGCCTGAGATATAGGAACACTGAAGCTTTCTTT. This sequence encodes CASSLRYRNTEAFF.

The chain uses TRBV27 and TRBJ1-1; 9 positions agree with TRBD1. This CDR3 is built from 15 residues. The V and J ends lost 5 bases and 6 bases, in that order; junction bases with no gene match: 10. The germline CDR1 and CDR2 sequences are MNHEY and SMNVEV (reference sequence). CDR3 loop: CASSLTRTGGAEAFF. The DNA for the CDR3 is TGTGCCAGCAGTCTCACCCGAACAGGGGGCGCTGAAGCTTTCTTT.

Note on this clone: One junction end does not reproduce the germline sequence, and a read error may be involved. The chain is built from TRBV28 and TRBJ1-5, with TRBD1 matching over 8 bases. The CDR3 covers 12 residues. The germline V gene has CDR1 MDHEN and CDR2 SYDVKM. DNA for the CDR3: TGTGCCAGCAGCCGGAGTGGACAGGGTCGGTCTTTT. It translates to CASSRSGQGRSF. Supplemented by reference TRBV28 and TRBJ1-5, the full variable domain reads DVKVTQSSRYLVKRTGEKVFLECVQDMDHENMFWYRQDPGLGLRLIYFSYDVKMKEKGDIPEGYSVSREKKERFSLILESASTNQTSMYLCASSRSGQGRSFGDGTRLSIL.

The rearrangement uses TRBV15 and TRBJ2-1; maybe TRBD2 (6 bases). The CDR3 contains 15 residues. Germline V gene data show CDR1 as LNHNV and CDR2 as YYDKDF (reference sequence). Deletions cut 5 bases from V and 5 bases from J, with 16 bases between. CDR3 protein: CATSRRDFGNNEQFF. CDR3 coding DNA: TGTGCCACCAGCCGCCGGGACTTTGGGAACAATGAGCAGTTCTTC.

The rearrangement uses TRBV30 and TRBJ1-4; TRBD1 matches 7 bases. Per germline, CDR1 GTSNPN and CDR2 SVGIG (reference sequence). The CDR3 runs 15 residues. Trimming took 0 bases from V and 3 from J; bases not matched to a gene: 4. The CDR3 here is CAWSVPTGSNEKLFF. Here the CDR3 DNA reads TGTGCCTGGAGTGTACCGACAGGGTCTAATGAAAAACTGTTTTTT.

This chain uses TRBV27 with TRBJ1-1; 10 nucleotides line up with TRBD1. Trimming cost V 5 bases and J 3 bases; bases outside gene matches: 6. There are 15 residues in the CDR3. Germline CDR1 and CDR2: MNHEY and SMNVEV (reference sequence). The CDR3 sequence: CASSRRQGADTEAFF. The DNA of the CDR3 is TGTGCCAGCAGTCGCCGACAGGGGGCTGACACTGAAGCTTTCTTT.

The chain links TRBV6-5 to TRBJ2-7; 7 positions match TRBD1. The junction had 10 bases not matched to a gene; V was cut back by 5 bases and J by 6 bases. CDR1 is MNHEY and CDR2 is SVGAGI in the germline V gene. The CDR3 is made up of 14 amino acids. The CDR3 loop is CASSRQGGGAEQYF. The CDR3 DNA is TGTGCCAGCAGTAGACAGGGCGGTGGGGCCGAGCAGTACTTC.